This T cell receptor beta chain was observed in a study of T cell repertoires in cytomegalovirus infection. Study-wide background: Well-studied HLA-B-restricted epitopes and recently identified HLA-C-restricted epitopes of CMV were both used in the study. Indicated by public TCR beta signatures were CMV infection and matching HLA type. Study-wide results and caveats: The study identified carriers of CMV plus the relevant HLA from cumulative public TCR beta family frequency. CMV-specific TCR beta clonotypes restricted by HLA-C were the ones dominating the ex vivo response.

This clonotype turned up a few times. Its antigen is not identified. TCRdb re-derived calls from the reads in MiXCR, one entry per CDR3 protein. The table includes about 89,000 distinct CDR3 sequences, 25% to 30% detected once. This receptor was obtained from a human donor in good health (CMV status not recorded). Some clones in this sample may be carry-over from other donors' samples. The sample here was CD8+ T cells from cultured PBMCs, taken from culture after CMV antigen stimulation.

The CDR3 DNA is TGTGCCAGCAATGGGGGACCTACAGGGGCGTCTTACAATGAGCAGTTCTTC. It translates to CASNGGPTGASYNEQFF. This chain connects TRBV11-1 to TRBJ2-1, with 7 bases fitting TRBD1. J lost 4 bases, V lost 7 bases, and 16 bases had no gene match. CDR1 is SGHAT, CDR2 FQDESV, per germline (reference sequence). The CDR3 consists of 17 residues.